Following are 32 T cell receptor beta chains from one sample sequenced in a study of CD8 T cells in ankylosing spondylitis. Whole-study results and caveats: Ankylosing spondylitis blood appeared to carry a characteristic TCR beta motif of roughly eight highly homologous variants.

TCRdb reprocessed the 5' RACE reads via MiXCR and lists one record per CDR3 protein. The sample lists 750,000 to 850,000 distinct CDR3 sequences, about an eighth occurring once. Their recognized antigens are unknown. The sample was blood, either unsorted or a sorted T cell fraction (not recorded which). These TCRs come from a male donor with ankylosing spondylitis.

There are many counts of this clonotype. The chain couples TRBV6-5 to TRBJ2-3; D could derive from TRBD1 or TRBD2 (5 bases each). V was cut by 4 bases and J by 6 bases, with 11 bases left in between. The germline CDR1 and CDR2 sequences are MNHEY and SVGAGI. The length of the CDR3 is 13 residues. The CDR3 sequence: CASSFPGRDTQYF. The CDR3 bases are TGTGCCAGCAGTTTTCCGGGGCGGGATACGCAGTATTTT.

The V gene is TRBV7-9, the J gene TRBJ2-1; perhaps D is TRBD1 or TRBD2 (6 bases each). Trimming pared 10 bases from V and 7 bases from J, leaving 23 bases between. Germline V gene lookup returns CDR1 SEHNR and CDR2 FQNEAQ (reference sequence). The CDR3 extends over 15 amino acids. The CDR3 spells CATPNPGRGANEQFF. The CDR3 region has the DNA TGTGCCACCCCGAACCCAGGTAGGGGGGCAAATGAGCAGTTCTTC.

This clonotype showed up many times. The rearrangement links TRBV20-1 to TRBJ1-1; no clear D. V lost 1 base and J 0 bases, leaving 9 bases between the germline ends. Germline CDR1 is DFQATT and CDR2 is SNEGSKA (reference sequence). This CDR3 spans 14 amino acids. The CDR3 sequence is CSARGFRMNTEAFF. Here the CDR3 DNA reads TGCAGTGCTAGAGGGTTTCGGATGAACACTGAAGCTTTCTTT.

V is TRBV5-1 and J is TRBJ2-3, with D tentatively TRBD1 or TRBD2 (5 bases each). Looked up from germline, CDR1 is SGHRS and CDR2 is YFSETQ. The CDR3 loop spans 14 amino acids. V gave up 1 base and J gave up 6 bases, with 12 bases separating them. DNA for the CDR3: TGCGCCAGCAGCTTGAACGGGGACCCGGATACGCAGTATTTT. As protein: CASSLNGDPDTQYF.

The V and J genes are TRBV6-1 and TRBJ2-7; D gene ambiguous. V was pared by 6 bases and J by 6 bases, with 15 bases between. This CDR3 spans 13 amino acids. Per germline, CDR1 MNHNS and CDR2 SASEGT. CDR3 loop: CASRSPVGGEQYF. The CDR3 nucleotides read TGTGCCAGCAGGTCCCCTGTAGGTGGCGAGCAGTACTTC.

The chain is built from TRBV7-2 and TRBJ2-7; no definite D call. CDR1 SGHTA and CDR2 FQGNSA come from the germline V gene. The CDR3 is 12 amino acids. Trimming pared 1 base from V and 7 bases from J, leaving 8 bases between. CDR3 DNA sequence: TGTGCCAGCAGCTTAGACAGTTTGGAGCAGTACTTC. Encoded protein: CASSLDSLEQYF.

V and J are TRBV12-3 or TRBV12-4 and TRBJ2-5; a weak D match, TRBD1 (6 bases). This CDR3 has 15 amino acids. V was shortened by 5 bases and J by 4 bases, with 17 bases between the two germline ends. The CDR3 reads CASSQQQGIGETQYF. In DNA form, the CDR3 reads TGTGCCAGCAGTCAACAACAGGGTATTGGAGAGACCCAGTACTTC.

This clonotype was detected many times. Here the CDR3 reads CASSQTGYGYTF. The DNA of the CDR3 is TGTGCCAGCAGCCAGACAGGTTATGGCTACACCTTC. J is TRBJ1-2 and V is TRBV7-8; perhaps TRBD1 as D (6 bases). Germline CDR1 is SGHVS and CDR2 is FQNEAQ. With 5 bases removed from V and 5 bases from J, the gap between germline ends came to 9 bases. The CDR3 covers 12 residues. The whole variable domain, filled in from reference TRBV7-8 and TRBJ1-2, reads GAGVSQSPRYKVAKRGQDVALRCDPISGHVSLFWYQQALGQGPEFLTYFQNEAQLDKSGLPSDRFFAERPEGSVSTLKIQRTQQEDSAVYLCASSQTGYGYTFGSGTRLTVV.

There are a few counts of this clonotype. One end of the junction is discordant with germline, which a read error may explain. The gene calls are TRBV3-1 and TRBJ1-3; the match to TRBD1 covers 7 bases. This CDR3 spans 12 amino acids. Germline CDR1 reads LGHDT; CDR2 reads YNNKEL (reference sequence). The CDR3 is CASSDQDRSRWF. The DNA for the CDR3 is TGTGCCAGCAGCGACCAGGACAGGAGCCGATGGTTT.

The genes are TRBV6-2 or TRBV6-3 and TRBJ1-1, with a possible D match to TRBD1 (6 bases). The V gene's germline CDR1 is MNHEY and CDR2 SVGEGT. The V end lost 7 bases, the J end lost 10 bases, and 22 bases lay between the germline ends. This CDR3 is 14 amino acids long. The CDR3 DNA is TGTGCCAGCATCTCACCTAACAGGGAACGCGCAGCTTTCTTT. It codes for CASISPNRERAAFF.

The rearrangement joins TRBV6-5 to TRBJ2-1; D gene unclear. The V gene lost 0 bases and the J gene lost 9 bases, with 9 bases spanning the gap. CDR3 length: 13 amino acids. Germline CDR1 is MNHEY and CDR2 is SVGAGI. CDR3: CASSYSSWGEQFF. The CDR3, as DNA: TGTGCCAGCAGTTACTCGAGCTGGGGTGAGCAGTTCTTC.

This clonotype was counted many times. The chain is built from TRBV12-3 or TRBV12-4 and TRBJ2-1; 9 bases agree with TRBD2. The CDR3 has 15 amino acids. V gave up 3 bases and J gave up 11 bases; unmatched junction bases: 11. CDR3 DNA sequence: TGTGCCAGCAGTTTGCGGTCGAGGGCTAGCGGGAAGCAGTTCTTC. It is translated as CASSLRSRASGKQFF.

This chain joins TRBV7-2 and TRBJ1-1; D uncertain. V dropped 5 bases and J dropped 0 bases, with 7 bases sitting between them. The CDR3 is 13 residues long. CDR1 is SGHTA, CDR2 FQGNSA, per germline. The CDR3 nucleotides read TGTGCCAGCAGCGACGGACTGAACACTGAAGCTTTCTTT. It yields the protein CASSDGLNTEAFF.

In this sample, this clonotype turned up many times. The V call is TRBV18, the J call TRBJ2-5; possible D gene TRBD1, 6 bases. Germline assignment: CDR1 KGHSH and CDR2 LQKENI. This CDR3 contains 14 residues. The V gene lost 8 bases and the J gene lost 2 bases, with 15 bases spanning the gap. CDR3 sequence reads: CASSPRQVQETQYF. DNA for the CDR3: TGTGCCAGCAGCCCTCGACAGGTACAAGAGACCCAGTACTTC.

This chain links TRBV29-1 with TRBJ1-4; no clear D. The CDR3 length is 12 residues. Germline V lookup: CDR1 SQVTM, CDR2 ANQGSEA. Trimming shortened V by 4 bases and J by 5 bases, and 8 bases separated the two germline ends. The CDR3 DNA reads TGCAGCGTTGGAGGGCCAAATGAAAAACTGTTTTTT. Amino acids: CSVGGPNEKLFF. Looking up the rest from reference TRBV29-1 and TRBJ1-4 gives the full variable domain: SAVISQKPSRDICQRGTSLTIQCQVDSQVTMMFWYRQQPGQSLTLIATANQGSEATYESGFVIDKFPISRPNLTFSTLTVSNMSPEDSSIYLCSVGGPNEKLFFGSGTQLSVL.

The V call is TRBV4-2, the J call TRBJ2-5, with 7 bases that match TRBD2. The CDR3 totals 16 residues. The germline gives CDR1 LGHNA, CDR2 YNFKEQ. V trimming: 6 bases; J trimming: 5 bases; junction bases outside the gene matches: 15. The CDR3 region has the DNA TGTGCCAGCAGGTACGGGGGAGGGGCGAATACGGAGACCCAGTACTTC. Amino acids: CASRYGGGANTETQYF.

In this sample, this clonotype turned up a few times. V is TRBV7-2 and J is TRBJ1-6; D remains ambiguous. CDR1 and CDR2 from the germline V gene are SGHTA and FQGNSA. The CDR3 is made up of 15 amino acids. V was cut by 8 bases and J by 6 bases, with 17 bases left in between. CDR3 coding DNA: TGTGCCAGCTCCTTCTCCGGGTCCCTTAATTCACCCCTCCACTTT. It encodes CASSFSGSLNSPLHF.

This clonotype was counted between two and nine times. This sequence joins TRBV7-2 and TRBJ1-1; D possibly corresponds to TRBD1 (5 bases). CDR3 size: 13 residues. Germline-derived CDR1 and CDR2 are SGHTA and FQGNSA. V shed 4 bases and J shed 7 bases, with 13 bases lying between them. For the CDR3, the DNA is TGTGCCAGCAGCTCGCAGGGAAGGCATGAAGCTTTCTTT. Encoded protein: CASSSQGRHEAFF.

This clonotype was seen a few times. CDR3 DNA sequence: TGCAGTGCTAATGGGAACCACTACGAGCAGTACTTC. Translated, it gives CSANGNHYEQYF. The J gene is TRBJ2-7, the V gene TRBV20-1; D unresolved. Germline CDR1 and CDR2: DFQATT and SNEGSKA (reference sequence). This CDR3 comprises 12 residues. V was clipped by 4 bases and J by 3 bases, with 10 bases between them.

This clonotype was seen many times. This rearrangement joins TRBV7-2 to TRBJ1-3, with D perhaps matching TRBD1 (5 bases). Trimming pared 2 bases from V and 4 bases from J, leaving 12 bases between. Germline loops: CDR1 SGHTA, CDR2 FQGNSA. The CDR3 runs to 15 residues. CDR3 coding DNA: TGTGCCAGCAGCTTACAGGGATCGGGGGGAAACACCATATATTTT. This gives the protein CASSLQGSGGNTIYF.

The rearrangement links TRBV24-1 to TRBJ2-3; TRBD2 is a possible D gene (6 bases). This CDR3 spans 14 amino acids. Germline V lookup: CDR1 KGHDR, CDR2 SFDVKD. The V gene lost 8 bases and the J gene lost 0 bases, with 11 bases spanning the gap. This chain's CDR3 is CATTGGVSTDTQYF. DNA of the CDR3: TGTGCCACCACCGGAGGGGTTAGCACAGATACGCAGTATTTT.

Ten or more counts support this clonotype. The chain's CDR3 is CASSLFRDTGELFF. The CDR3 DNA reads as TGTGCCAGCAGCTTATTCCGGGACACCGGGGAGCTGTTTTTT. The V gene is TRBV7-6, the J gene TRBJ2-2; no firm D call. The germline V gene has CDR1 SGHVS and CDR2 FNYEAQ. Trimming pared 2 bases from V and 3 bases from J, leaving 7 bases between. The CDR3 totals 14 residues.

This clonotype came up a few times. The J gene is TRBJ2-5, the V gene TRBV4-3, with TRBD1 matching 7 bases. CDR1 is LGHNA, CDR2 YSLEER, per germline. This CDR3 has 15 amino acids. The V gene end was trimmed by 0 bases and the J gene end by 4 bases; junction bases not matched to a gene: 5. Here the CDR3 DNA reads TGCGCCAGCAGCCAAGAGTTTGGGACAGCAGAGACCCAGTACTTC. This translates into CASSQEFGTAETQYF.

This clonotype occurred many times. The chain has TRBV5-1 and TRBJ2-1; no reliable D call. Germline V gives CDR1 SGHRS, CDR2 YFSETQ. V was trimmed by 0 bases and J by 6 bases, leaving 13 bases between them. CDR3 length: 15 residues. The CDR3 nucleotides read TGCGCCAGCAGCTTGGCGCGAGTCGGTCGCAATGAGCAGTTCTTC. This translates into CASSLARVGRNEQFF.

The chain recombines TRBV5-1 with TRBJ1-1, with no clear D. Deletions cut 0 bases from V and 7 bases from J, with 7 bases between. The CDR3 length is 12 residues. The germline V gene encodes CDR1 SGHRS and CDR2 YFSETQ. CDR3 protein: CASSLAEDEAFF. DNA for the CDR3: TGCGCCAGCAGCTTGGCCGAGGATGAAGCTTTCTTT.

The gene calls are TRBV20-1 and TRBJ2-3, with D possibly TRBD2 on 6 matching bases. The CDR3 consists of 15 residues. CDR1 DFQATT and CDR2 SNEGSKA come from the germline V gene (reference sequence). The V end lost 0 bases, the J end lost 2 bases, and 12 bases lay between the germline ends. CDR3 in DNA: TGCAGTGCTAGAGACTCGACTAGTTACACAGATACGCAGTATTTT. This encodes CSARDSTSYTDTQYF.

This clonotype was observed a handful of times. This sequence joins TRBV4-3 and TRBJ1-2; D gene uncertain. Germline V CDR1 and CDR2: LGHNA, YSLEER. The V gene lost 0 bases and the J gene lost 0 bases, with 5 bases spanning the gap. The CDR3 sequence is 14 residues long. The CDR3 sequence is CASSQDLANYGYTF. CDR3 nucleotides: TGCGCCAGCAGCCAAGATCTGGCTAACTATGGCTACACCTTC.

The chain recombines TRBV4-2 with TRBJ2-3, with D perhaps assigned TRBD1 or TRBD2 (7 bases each). V lost 4 bases and J lost 6, with 20 bases in between. Germline CDR1 is LGHNA and CDR2 is YNFKEQ. The CDR3 length is 16 residues. The CDR3 DNA sequence: TGTGCCAGCAGCCCAGGGACTATGTCAGGGGGGGATACGCAGTATTTT. This encodes CASSPGTMSGGDTQYF.

This clonotype has a handful of counts. This sequence joins TRBV2 and TRBJ1-2, with 7 nucleotides matching TRBD1. Germline loops: CDR1 SNHLY, CDR2 FYNNEI. V was pared by 10 bases and J by 2 bases, with 7 bases of the junction left unmatched. This CDR3 is built from 13 residues. CDR3 nucleotides: TGTGCCACTCAAAGGGGACAGAACTATGGCTACACCTTC. Its translation is CATQRGQNYGYTF.

In its sample, this clonotype was seen many times. This chain links TRBV7-9 with TRBJ2-1; the D is unclear. Per germline, CDR1 SEHNR and CDR2 FQNEAQ (reference sequence). Deletions cut 0 bases from V and 4 bases from J, with 4 bases between. This CDR3 contains 13 residues. The chain's CDR3 is CASSLAIYNEQFF. In DNA, the CDR3 is TGTGCCAGCAGCTTAGCCATTTACAATGAGCAGTTCTTC.

This clonotype was seen many times. This chain links TRBV12-3 or TRBV12-4 with TRBJ2-7; D tentatively fits TRBD1 or TRBD2 (5 bases each). V lost 5 bases and J lost 3, with 11 bases in between. The CDR3 consists of 13 residues. CDR3 in DNA: TGTGCCAGCAGTAGGGACCGGATCTACGAGCAGTACTTC. It is translated as CASSRDRIYEQYF.

This clonotype was recorded a few times. J is TRBJ2-7 and V is TRBV7-2; TRBD2 might be the D (7 bases). CDR3 length: 15 residues. The V end lost 4 bases, the J end lost 2 bases, and 15 bases lay between the germline ends. Germline-derived CDR1 and CDR2 are SGHTA and FQGNSA. CDR3: CASSSVGGPPYEQYF. In nucleotides, the CDR3 is TGTGCCAGCAGCTCGGTCGGGGGGCCCCCCTACGAGCAGTACTTC.